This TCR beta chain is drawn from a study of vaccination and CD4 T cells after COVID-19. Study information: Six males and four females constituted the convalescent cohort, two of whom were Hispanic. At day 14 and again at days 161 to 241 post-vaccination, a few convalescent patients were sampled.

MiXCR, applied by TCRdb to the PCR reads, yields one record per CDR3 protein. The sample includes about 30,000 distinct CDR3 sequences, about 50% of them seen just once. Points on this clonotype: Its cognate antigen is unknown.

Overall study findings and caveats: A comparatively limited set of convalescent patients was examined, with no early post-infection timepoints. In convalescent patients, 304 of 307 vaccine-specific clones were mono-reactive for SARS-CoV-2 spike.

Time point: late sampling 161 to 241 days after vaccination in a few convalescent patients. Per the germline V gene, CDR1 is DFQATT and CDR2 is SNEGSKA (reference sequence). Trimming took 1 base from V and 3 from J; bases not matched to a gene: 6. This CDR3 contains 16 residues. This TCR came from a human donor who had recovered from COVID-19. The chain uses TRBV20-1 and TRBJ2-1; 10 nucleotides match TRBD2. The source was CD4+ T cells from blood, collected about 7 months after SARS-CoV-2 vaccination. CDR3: CSARARTSGGYNEQFF. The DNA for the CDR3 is TGCAGTGCTAGAGCCCGGACTAGCGGAGGCTACAATGAGCAGTTCTTC.